This T cell receptor beta chain came from a study of blood T cell repertoires in COVID-19. Looking at the study overall: COVID-19 samples collected from the United States, Italy and Spain covered acute and convalescent phases. In each case, the material was cDNA or gDNA derived from T cells, B-cell-depleted T cells, or PBMCs.

There are a few counts of this clone. Authors' analysis steps: Using reference gene primer amplification, nucleated cell counts were estimated. Clones were sequenced by immunoSEQ multiplex PCR, and TCRdb holds only the in-frame ones, with some missing. V, J and clone size reflect that table, while D and trimming were determined from the DNA. The sample contains about 190,000 clones, 70% to 85% of which appear only once. Trimming stripped 7 bases from V and 3 bases from J, with 16 bases between. This CDR3 is 15 amino acids long. In germline, CDR1 is MDHEN, CDR2 SYDVKM. This TCR came from a man aged 50 or older who had recovered from COVID-19. The chain recombines TRBV28 with TRBJ1-5, with D unresolved. What was sequenced was peripheral blood. The CDR3 DNA reads TGTGCCAGCATGCCCGCGACACTCTCCAATCAGCCCCAGCATTTT. It yields the protein CASMPATLSNQPQHF. The full variable domain, with the rest looked up from reference TRBV28 and TRBJ1-5, is DVKVTQSSRYLVKRTGEKVFLECVQDMDHENMFWYRQDPGLGLRLIYFSYDVKMKEKGDIPEGYSVSREKKERFSLILESASTNQTSMYLCASMPATLSNQPQHFGDGTRLSIL.